This TCR beta chain was identified during a study of T cell repertoires in ileal Crohn's disease. Whole-study context: Thiopurines (fewer than 12) or anti-TNF agents (approximately 19) were given postoperatively to about half. M6 samples are neoterminal ileum biopsies from postoperative colonoscopy.

Study results and limitations: Compared with non-smokers, active smokers at surgery showed more clonal expansions.

A note on this clone: Its antigen is not known.

Time point described: neoterminal ileum biopsy at postoperative endoscopy, about 6 months after surgery. This CDR3 has 16 amino acids. The V gene lost 1 base and the J gene lost 9 bases, with 19 bases spanning the gap. Looked up from germline, CDR1 is MGHRA and CDR2 is YSYEKL. The protocol was immunoSEQ multiplex PCR, while the TCRdb copy is restricted to in-frame clones and leaves out a portion. The sample holds about 62,000 clones, approximately 91% seen once. The sequence came from an adult with Crohn's disease. V gene TRBV4-1 combines with J gene TRBJ2-1; weak D call: TRBD2 (5 bases). Material: ileal tissue. The DNA of the CDR3 is TGCGCCAGCAGCCAAGTCTGGACTCAACCAAGTGCTGAGCAGTTCTTC. This gives the protein CASSQVWTQPSAEQFF.